Below are 23 T cell receptor beta chains sequenced from a single sample in a study of blood T cell repertoires in COVID-19. Method: immunoSEQ multiplex PCR; TCRdb's copy keeps in-frame clones and lacks some. The sample records some 110,000 clones, 82% being singletons. Sequenced input: peripheral blood. These receptors came from a man aged 70 or older with acute or convalescent COVID-19.

Remarks on this clone: Other DNA sequences from this sample encode an identical CDR3 as well. This chain joins TRBV6-5 and TRBJ1-2, with D possibly matching TRBD1 (5 bases). This CDR3 spans 15 amino acids. Germline lookup yields CDR1 MNHEY and CDR2 SVGAGI. V lost 0 bases to trimming and J lost 4 bases, with 12 bases between them. The CDR3 DNA follows: TGTGCCAGCAGTTACTCTCGTGGGCAGGGCTATGGCTACACCTTC. Translating gives CASSYSRGQGYGYTF.

The V call is TRBV9, the J call TRBJ2-2; no clear D. This CDR3 contains 12 residues. V was shortened by 1 base and J by 5 bases, with 3 bases between the two germline ends. In germline, CDR1 is SGDLS, CDR2 YYNGEE. CDR3 nucleotide sequence: TGTGCCAGCAGCGTAACTACCGGGGAGCTGTTTTTT. Residues: CASSVTTGELFF.

This clone was seen more than once but under ten times. V gene TRBV2 combines with J gene TRBJ1-2, with D perhaps TRBD1 (5 bases). This CDR3 contains 12 residues. V was cut by 4 bases and J by 8 bases, with 11 bases left in between. The germline V gene has CDR1 SNHLY and CDR2 FYNNEI. In nucleotides, the CDR3 is TGTGCCAGCAGTGTTTCCAGGGAAGGCTACACCTTC. It yields the protein CASSVSREGYTF.

This clone was detected a few times. V is TRBV5-1 and J is TRBJ2-2; 7 bases match TRBD1. The germline V gene has CDR1 SGHRS and CDR2 YFSETQ. Losses at the gene ends were 5 bases for V and 0 bases for J; bases not matched to a gene: 4. This CDR3 has 15 residues. The CDR3 sequence is CASSTDRANTGELFF. CDR3 nucleotide sequence: TGCGCCAGCAGTACCGACAGGGCGAACACCGGGGAGCTGTTTTTT.

This chain uses TRBV9 with TRBJ2-1, with D maybe TRBD1 (5 bases). The CDR3 has 15 amino acids. Germline assignment: CDR1 SGDLS and CDR2 YYNGEE. With 0 bases removed from V and 10 bases from J, the gap between germline ends came to 17 bases. For the CDR3, the DNA is TGTGCCAGCAGCGTAGCTTCTTCAGGGCAAGTAGAGCAGTTCTTC. Amino acid sequence: CASSVASSGQVEQFF.

This clone was recorded only once. J is TRBJ2-7 and V is TRBV6-5; 7 bases map to TRBD2. Germline V gene lookup returns CDR1 MNHEY and CDR2 SVGAGI. The CDR3 runs to 15 residues. Losses at the gene ends were 7 bases for V and 3 bases for J; bases not matched to a gene: 12. Here the CDR3 reads CASIVGASGDYEQYF. For the CDR3, the DNA is TGTGCCAGCATTGTAGGGGCTAGCGGAGACTACGAGCAGTACTTC.

The J gene is TRBJ2-3, the V gene TRBV5-4, with 9 bases fitting TRBD2. The CDR3 covers 17 residues. Germline-derived CDR1 and CDR2 are SGHNT and YYREEE (reference sequence). V dropped 0 bases and J dropped 1; count of bases not matched to a gene: 6. CDR3 loop: CASSLGGLAGRTDTQYF. The DNA of the CDR3 is TGTGCCAGCAGCTTGGGAGGTCTAGCGGGACGCACAGATACGCAGTATTTT.

The rearrangement joins TRBV4-2 to TRBJ2-3, with a possible D match to TRBD1 (5 bases). This CDR3 region has 16 residues. V lost 0 bases, J lost 0 bases, and 10 bases lay in between. CDR1 LGHNA and CDR2 YNFKEQ come from the germline V gene. In nucleotides, the CDR3 is TGTGCCAGCAGCCAAGATGGGGCACATAGCACAGATACGCAGTATTTT. This sequence encodes CASSQDGAHSTDTQYF.

DNA for the CDR3: TGTGCCAGCAGCTTAGGGTATGGAAACACCATATATTTT. This gives the protein CASSLGYGNTIYF. This chain connects TRBV13 to TRBJ1-3; D gene ambiguous. V lost 0 bases and J 3 bases, leaving 3 bases between the germline ends. Germline CDR1 is PRHDT and CDR2 is FYEKMQ (reference sequence). The CDR3 is 13 amino acids.

This clone was counted only a few times. The CDR3 coding sequence is TGTGCCAGCAGCCCCGACAGACCTGGGGCCAACGTCCTGACTTTC. As protein: CASSPDRPGANVLTF. The chain couples TRBV7-3 to TRBJ2-6, with a possible D match to TRBD1 (5 bases). From germline, CDR1 is SGHTA and CDR2 FQGTGA. The CDR3 has 15 amino acids. V gave up 5 bases and J gave up 2 bases, with 10 bases separating them.

The chain recombines TRBV6-5 with TRBJ1-1; no clear D. The V end lost 7 bases, the J end lost 4 bases, and 10 bases lay between the germline ends. Per the germline V gene, CDR1 is MNHEY and CDR2 is SVGAGI. The CDR3 consists of 12 residues. For the CDR3, the DNA is TGTGCCAGCATTTCCTTGGCCACTGAAGCTTTCTTT. Its translation is CASISLATEAFF.

The chain carries TRBV5-1 and TRBJ1-2, with 10 bases matching TRBD1. Germline CDR1 is SGHRS and CDR2 is YFSETQ. The CDR3 sequence is 12 residues long. The V segment lost 5 bases and the J segment 6 bases; nucleotides outside the gene matches: 1. The CDR3 DNA follows: TGCGCCAGCAGGGGGACAGGGGATGGCTACACCTTC. Its translation is CASRGTGDGYTF.

The gene calls are TRBV7-9 and TRBJ1-3; perhaps TRBD1 as D (5 bases). The V end lost 1 base, the J end lost 8 bases, and 18 bases lay between the germline ends. The CDR3 is made up of 16 amino acids. Germline values: CDR1 SEHNR, CDR2 FQNEAQ (reference sequence). The CDR3 sequence: CASSLESRTSGDTIYF. The CDR3 bases are TGTGCCAGCAGCTTAGAGTCGCGGACATCGGGGGACACCATATATTTT.

The chain recombines TRBV12-3 or TRBV12-4 with TRBJ2-3, with D possibly TRBD2 on 6 matching bases. The CDR3 extends over 13 amino acids. V gave up 6 bases and J gave up 6 bases, with 13 bases separating them. DNA for the CDR3: TGTGCCAGCAGCCTGGGACTCGGGGATACGCAGTATTTT. Translated, it gives CASSLGLGDTQYF.

The V call is TRBV28, the J call TRBJ2-1, with D possibly matching TRBD2 (6 bases). In germline, CDR1 is MDHEN, CDR2 SYDVKM. The CDR3 extends over 15 amino acids. The V and J ends lost 7 bases and 3 bases respectively, with 16 bases between them. This chain's CDR3 is CASTWGRTSYNEQFF. DNA of the CDR3: TGTGCCAGCACCTGGGGGAGGACCAGCTACAATGAGCAGTTCTTC.

The rearrangement joins TRBV3-1 (or the pseudogene TRBV3-2) to TRBJ2-7; 7 nucleotides align to TRBD2. This CDR3 region has 16 residues. Germline V gene lookup returns CDR1 LGHDT and CDR2 YNNKEL (reference sequence). V gave up 0 bases and J gave up 9 bases; unmatched junction bases: 14. For the CDR3, the DNA is TGTGCCAGCAGCCAAGATCCGGGGGGACTCCCGATGGTGCAGTACTTC. It translates to CASSQDPGGLPMVQYF.

The chain links TRBV30 to TRBJ2-7, with D possibly matching TRBD2 (6 bases). CDR3 size: 13 residues. V dropped 1 base and J dropped 6 bases, with 13 bases sitting between them. The germline gives CDR1 GTSNPN, CDR2 SVGIG (reference sequence). CDR3 sequence reads: CAWSELLEGEQYF. The CDR3 nucleotides are TGTGCCTGGAGTGAACTTCTGGAGGGCGAGCAGTACTTC.

The rearrangement uses TRBV9 and TRBJ2-7; D possibly corresponds to TRBD1 (5 bases). The CDR3 sequence is 16 residues long. Germline V gives CDR1 SGDLS, CDR2 YYNGEE. V lost 4 bases and J lost 2, with 19 bases in between. Here the CDR3 reads CASSPLTPARAYEQYF. CDR3 in DNA: TGTGCCAGCAGCCCACTCACCCCCGCCAGGGCCTACGAGCAGTACTTC.

This rearrangement joins TRBV11-2 to TRBJ2-1, with 16 positions matching TRBD2. V gave up 5 bases and J gave up 6 bases; unmatched junction bases: 1. The CDR3 extends over 15 amino acids. Germline lookup yields CDR1 SGHAT and CDR2 FQNNGV. CDR3 sequence: CASSGTSGGGNEQFF. CDR3 nucleotides: TGTGCCAGCAGCGGGACTAGCGGGGGGGGCAATGAGCAGTTCTTC.

This chain uses TRBV5-1 with TRBJ1-1; no definite D call. V shed 2 bases and J shed 2 bases, with 10 bases lying between them. Per germline, CDR1 SGHRS and CDR2 YFSETQ. The CDR3 contains 14 residues. CDR3 sequence (DNA): TGCGCCAGCAGCTTTTCCGGGGTAAACACTGAAGCTTTCTTT. Residues: CASSFSGVNTEAFF.

The CDR3 DNA follows: TGTGCCAGCAGTTCCCCGGACAGGGGGGATTTTGGCTACACCTTC. It codes for CASSSPDRGDFGYTF. The V call is TRBV27, the J call TRBJ1-2, with 10 bases aligning to TRBD1. Germline loops: CDR1 MNHEY, CDR2 SMNVEV (reference sequence). The CDR3 is made up of 15 amino acids. The J segment lost 7 bases and the V segment lost 4 bases, leaving 9 bases of the junction unmatched.

This chain joins TRBV11-3 and TRBJ2-3; 15 bases match TRBD2. CDR1 and CDR2 (germline): SGHNT, YENEEA. V dropped 5 bases and J dropped 5; count of bases not matched to a gene: 11. The CDR3 extends over 18 amino acids. The CDR3 protein is CASSHGLAGGHGLDTQYF. CDR3 coding DNA: TGTGCCAGCAGCCACGGACTAGCGGGGGGGCATGGTCTAGATACGCAGTATTTT.

There are a few counts of this clone. The J gene is TRBJ1-2, the V gene TRBV7-2, with 8 bases fitting TRBD1. The CDR3 consists of 16 residues. J was trimmed by 8 bases and V by 2 bases; bases with no gene match: 13. Germline V gene data show CDR1 as SGHTA and CDR2 as FQGNSA. The CDR3 spells CASSLHSSGTGQGYTF. The CDR3 region has the DNA TGTGCCAGCAGCTTACATTCAAGCGGGACAGGTCAGGGCTACACCTTC.